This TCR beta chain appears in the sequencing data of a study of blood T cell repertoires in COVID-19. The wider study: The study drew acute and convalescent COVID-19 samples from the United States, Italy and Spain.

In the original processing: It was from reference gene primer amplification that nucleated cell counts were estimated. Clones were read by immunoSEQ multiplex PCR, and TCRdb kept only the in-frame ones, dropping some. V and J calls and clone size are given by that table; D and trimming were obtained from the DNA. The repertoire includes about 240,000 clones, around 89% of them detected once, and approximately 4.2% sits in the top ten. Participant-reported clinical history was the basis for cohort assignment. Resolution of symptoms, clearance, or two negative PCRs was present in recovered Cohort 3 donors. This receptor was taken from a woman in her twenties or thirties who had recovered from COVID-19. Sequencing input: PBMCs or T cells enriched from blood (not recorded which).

DNA for the CDR3: TGTGCCAGTAGTCTCCCCTACAATGAGCAGTTCTTC. Amino acid sequence: CASSLPYNEQFF. This chain uses TRBV19 with TRBJ2-1; D not certain. The CDR3 contains 12 residues. Germline lookup yields CDR1 LNHDA and CDR2 SQIVND (reference sequence). With 5 bases removed from V and 2 bases from J, the gap between germline ends came to 4 bases.